This TCR beta chain was recorded in a study of blood T cells in healthy people across ages. Study-level findings and limits: Strong correlation was found linking TCR beta diversity to naive T cell percentage. Changes seen in expanded clonotypes were possibly confounded by donor CMV status left unknown.

Losses at the gene ends were 0 bases for V and 7 bases for J; bases not matched to a gene: 15. The CDR3 runs 16 residues. The V gene's germline CDR1 is SQVTM and CDR2 ANQGSEA. As concerns this clonotype: Its specificity is unknown.

A sample-barcoded 5' primer and a J-beta primer mix were used in a second PCR of roughly 6 to 11 cycles. TCRdb recomputed calls from the 5' RACE reads with MiXCR, one row per CDR3 protein. The profile shows roughly 700,000 distinct CDR3 sequences, around 45% of them singletons. Material: blood. This TCR was recovered from a woman aged 55-70 years in good health. The chain employs TRBV29-1 and TRBJ2-7; 7 bases are a match to TRBD2. This CDR3 reads CSVEDASGFSYNEQYF. The CDR3 region has the DNA TGCAGCGTTGAAGATGCTAGCGGATTCTCCTACAATGAGCAGTACTTC.